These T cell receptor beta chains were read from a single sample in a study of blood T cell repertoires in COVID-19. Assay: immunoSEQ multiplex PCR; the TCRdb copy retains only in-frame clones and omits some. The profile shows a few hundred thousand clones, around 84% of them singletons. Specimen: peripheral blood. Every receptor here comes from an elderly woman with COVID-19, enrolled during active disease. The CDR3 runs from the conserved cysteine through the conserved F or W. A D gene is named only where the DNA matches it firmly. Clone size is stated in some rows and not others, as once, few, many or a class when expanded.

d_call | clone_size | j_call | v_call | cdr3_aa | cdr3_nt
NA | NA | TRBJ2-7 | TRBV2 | CASSSKGGSEQYF | TGTGCCAGCAGTTCGAAGGGGGGGAGCGAGCAGTACTTC
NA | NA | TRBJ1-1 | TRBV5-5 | CASSLGVYEAFF | TGTGCCAGCAGCTTGGGAGTCTACGAAGCTTTCTTT
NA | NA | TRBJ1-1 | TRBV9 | CASSIYRENTEAFF | TGTGCCAGCAGCATATACAGGGAGAACACTGAAGCTTTCTTT
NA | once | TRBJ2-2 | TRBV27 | CASTGVITGELFF | TGTGCCAGCACAGGGGTTATCACCGGGGAGCTGTTTTTT
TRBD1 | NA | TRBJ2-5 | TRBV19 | CASSMNRQGGSETQYF | TGTGCCAGTAGTATGAATCGACAGGGGGGTTCGGAGACCCAGTACTTC
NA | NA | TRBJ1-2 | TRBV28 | CASSFKGGYTF | TGTGCCAGCAGTTTTAAGGGGGGCTACACCTTC
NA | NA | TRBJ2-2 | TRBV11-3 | CASSSSGWGTGELFF | TGTGCCAGCAGCTCGTCAGGGTGGGGCACCGGGGAGCTGTTTTTT
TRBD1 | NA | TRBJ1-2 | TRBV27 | CASSLSSGRGGANRNYGYTF | TGTGCCAGCAGTTTATCGAGCGGCAGAGGGGGCGCAAATAGGAACTATGGCTACACCTTC
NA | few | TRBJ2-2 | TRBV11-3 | CASSGLYSANTGELFF | TGTGCCAGCAGCGGTCTGTATAGCGCAAACACCGGGGAGCTGTTTTTT
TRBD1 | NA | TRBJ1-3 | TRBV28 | CASQGAPGNTIYF | TGTGCCAGCCAGGGGGCCCCTGGAAACACCATATATTTT
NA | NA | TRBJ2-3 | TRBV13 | CASSSRGTDTQYF | TGTGCCAGCAGCTCCCGTGGCACAGATACGCAGTATTTT
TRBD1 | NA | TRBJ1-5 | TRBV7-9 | CASSRGGLGNQPQHF | TGTGCCAGCAGCCGAGGGGGCCTTGGCAATCAGCCCCAGCATTTT
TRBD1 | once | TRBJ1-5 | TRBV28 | CASSPDRGPSQQPQHF | TGTGCCAGCAGTCCGGACAGGGGCCCCAGCCAGCAGCCCCAGCATTTT
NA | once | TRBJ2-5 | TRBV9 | CASSPRPGGQETQYF | TGTGCCAGCAGCCCACGCCCCGGGGGCCAAGAGACCCAGTACTTC
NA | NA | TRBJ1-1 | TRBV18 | CASSPLNSMNTEAFF | TGTGCCAGCTCACCACTTAACAGCATGAACACTGAAGCTTTCTTT
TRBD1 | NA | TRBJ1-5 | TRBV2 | CASVGTDPNQPQHF | TGTGCCAGCGTCGGGACAGACCCTAATCAGCCCCAGCATTTT
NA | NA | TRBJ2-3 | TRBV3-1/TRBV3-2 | CASSKRGSGPVGTQYF | TGTGCCAGCAGTAAAAGGGGCTCTGGCCCGGTGGGTACGCAGTATTTT
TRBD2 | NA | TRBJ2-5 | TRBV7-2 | CVSSLAFSGGAQETQYF | TGTGTCAGCAGCTTAGCCTTTAGCGGGGGGGCCCAAGAGACCCAGTACTTC
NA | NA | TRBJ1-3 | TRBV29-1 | CSVEIDSGNTIYF | TGCAGCGTTGAAATAGACTCTGGAAACACCATATATTTT
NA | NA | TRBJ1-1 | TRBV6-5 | CARPKSSRGDTEAFF | TGTGCCAGACCCAAGAGCAGCAGGGGAGACACTGAAGCTTTCTTT
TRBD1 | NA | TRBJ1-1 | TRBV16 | CASSQLDRVNTEAFF | TGTGCCAGCAGCCAGCTAGACAGGGTGAACACTGAAGCTTTCTTT
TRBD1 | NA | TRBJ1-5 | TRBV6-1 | CASSEGAGQGNF | TGTGCCAGCAGTGAAGGGGCGGGACAGGGGAATTTT
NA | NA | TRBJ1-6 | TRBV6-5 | CASSYSLGITNSPLHF | TGTGCCAGCAGTTACTCACTGGGCATCACTAATTCACCCCTCCACTTT
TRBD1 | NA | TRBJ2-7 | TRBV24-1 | CATTLSGTGGGYEQYF | TGTGCCACCACTCTATCCGGGACAGGGGGGGGCTACGAGCAGTACTTC
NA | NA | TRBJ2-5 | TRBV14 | CASARGLAETQYF | TGTGCCAGCGCCCGGGGGTTAGCGGAGACCCAGTACTTC
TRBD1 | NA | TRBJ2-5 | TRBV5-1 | CASSIGTGPETQYF | TGCGCCAGCAGCATAGGGACAGGGCCCGAGACCCAGTACTTC
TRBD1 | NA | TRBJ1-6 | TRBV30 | CAWSLRGQGMRFYNSPLHF | TGTGCCTGGAGTTTAAGGGGACAGGGGATGAGATTCTATAATTCACCCCTCCACTTT
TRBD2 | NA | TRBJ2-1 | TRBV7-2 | CASSLSASGGAYEQFF | TGTGCCAGCAGCTTAAGCGCTAGCGGGGGGGCATATGAGCAGTTCTTC
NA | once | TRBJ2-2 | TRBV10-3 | CAISESYRTMENTGELFF | TGTGCCATCAGTGAGTCGTACAGGACCATGGAGAACACCGGGGAGCTGTTTTTT
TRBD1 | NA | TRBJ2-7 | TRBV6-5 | CASSRTGTGDYEQYF | TGTGCCAGCAGTCGTACCGGGACAGGGGATTACGAGCAGTACTTC
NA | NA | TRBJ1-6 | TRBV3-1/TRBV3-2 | CASSLEGSSPGSPLHF | TGTGCCAGCAGCCTGGAGGGCTCGTCTCCTGGTTCACCCCTCCACTTT
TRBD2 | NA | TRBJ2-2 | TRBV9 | CASSVVIGGASGELFF | TGTGCCAGCAGCGTAGTTATCGGGGGGGCCTCCGGGGAGTTGTTTTTT
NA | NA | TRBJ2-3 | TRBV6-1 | CASSESGLTDTQYF | TGTGCCAGCAGTGAGAGCGGTCTCACAGATACGCAGTATTTT
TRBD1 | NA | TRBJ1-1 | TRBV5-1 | CASSGRTGGNTEAFF | TGCGCCAGCAGCGGGCGGACAGGCGGGAACACTGAAGCTTTCTTT
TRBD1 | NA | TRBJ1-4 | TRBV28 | CASRRRQGRSQEKLFF | TGTGCCAGCAGAAGAAGACAGGGCCGATCACAGGAAAAACTGTTTTTT
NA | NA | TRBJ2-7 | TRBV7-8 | CASRRGIVDDEQYF | TGTGCCAGCAGGAGAGGGATCGTCGATGACGAGCAGTACTTC
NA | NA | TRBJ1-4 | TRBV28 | CASSSPGDSFSEKLFF | TGTGCCAGCAGTTCCCCTGGGGACTCGTTTTCTGAAAAACTGTTTTTT
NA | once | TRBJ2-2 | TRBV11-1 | CASSSGWTGELFF | TGTGCCAGCAGCTCCGGGTGGACCGGGGAGCTGTTTTTT
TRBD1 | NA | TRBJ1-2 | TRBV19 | CASSRTGEEAYGYTF | TGTGCCAGTAGTAGGACAGGGGAGGAAGCCTATGGCTACACCTTC
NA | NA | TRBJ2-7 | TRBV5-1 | CASSPEGRYEQYF | TGCGCCAGCAGCCCGGAGGGTCGCTACGAGCAGTACTTC
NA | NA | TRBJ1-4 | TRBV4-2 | CASSRNTATNEKLFF | TGTGCCAGCAGCCGTAATACTGCAACTAATGAAAAACTGTTTTTT
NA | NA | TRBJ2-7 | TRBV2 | CATQPSQGRYEQYF | TGTGCCACCCAGCCCTCGCAGGGGCGGTACGAGCAGTACTTC